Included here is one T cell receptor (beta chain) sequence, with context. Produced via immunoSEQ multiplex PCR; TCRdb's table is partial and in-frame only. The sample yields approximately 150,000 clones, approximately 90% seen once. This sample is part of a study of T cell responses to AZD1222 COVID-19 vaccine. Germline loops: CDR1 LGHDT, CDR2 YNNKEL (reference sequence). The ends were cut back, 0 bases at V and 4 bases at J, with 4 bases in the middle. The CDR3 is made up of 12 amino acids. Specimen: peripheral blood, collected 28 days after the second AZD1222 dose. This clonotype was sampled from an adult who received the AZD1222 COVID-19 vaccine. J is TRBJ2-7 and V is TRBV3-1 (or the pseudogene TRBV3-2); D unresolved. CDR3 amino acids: CASSQDLYEQYF. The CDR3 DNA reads TGTGCCAGCAGCCAAGATTTATACGAGCAGTACTTC.